This T cell receptor (beta chain) derives from a study of blood T cell repertoires in COVID-19. Looking at the study overall: Samples taken during acute and convalescent COVID-19 were collected in the United States, Italy and Spain. From T cells, B-cell-depleted T cells, or PBMCs came the material, which was cDNA or gDNA.

This CDR3 has 15 amino acids. The junction had 5 bases not matched to a gene; V was cut back by 5 bases and J by 4 bases. Germline V gene sequence: CDR1 LNHDA, CDR2 SQIVND (reference sequence). Original data processing: It was from reference gene primer amplification that nucleated cell counts were estimated. Method: immunoSEQ multiplex PCR; TCRdb's copy keeps in-frame clones and lacks some. V and J calls and clone size are as listed in that table; D and trimming were resolved from the DNA. The sample has hundreds of thousands of clones, roughly 85% seen once. Source material: peripheral blood. The TCR sequence derives from a man in his forties or fifties with active or convalescent COVID-19. This chain connects TRBV19 to TRBJ1-4; the match to TRBD1 covers 9 bases. The CDR3 sequence: CASSPQGQGNEKLFF. CDR3 nucleotides: TGTGCCAGTAGTCCTCAGGGACAGGGTAATGAAAAACTGTTTTTT.